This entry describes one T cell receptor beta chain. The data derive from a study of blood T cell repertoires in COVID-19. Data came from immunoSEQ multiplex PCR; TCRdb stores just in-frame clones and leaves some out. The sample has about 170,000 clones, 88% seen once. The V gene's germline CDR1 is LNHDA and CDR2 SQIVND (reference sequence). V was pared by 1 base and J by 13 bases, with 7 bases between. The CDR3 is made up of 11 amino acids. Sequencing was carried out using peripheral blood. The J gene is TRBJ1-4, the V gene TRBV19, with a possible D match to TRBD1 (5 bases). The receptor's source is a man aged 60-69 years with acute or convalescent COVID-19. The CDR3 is CASSIGRGLFF. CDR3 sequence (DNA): TGTGCCAGTAGTATAGGGAGGGGACTGTTTTTT.